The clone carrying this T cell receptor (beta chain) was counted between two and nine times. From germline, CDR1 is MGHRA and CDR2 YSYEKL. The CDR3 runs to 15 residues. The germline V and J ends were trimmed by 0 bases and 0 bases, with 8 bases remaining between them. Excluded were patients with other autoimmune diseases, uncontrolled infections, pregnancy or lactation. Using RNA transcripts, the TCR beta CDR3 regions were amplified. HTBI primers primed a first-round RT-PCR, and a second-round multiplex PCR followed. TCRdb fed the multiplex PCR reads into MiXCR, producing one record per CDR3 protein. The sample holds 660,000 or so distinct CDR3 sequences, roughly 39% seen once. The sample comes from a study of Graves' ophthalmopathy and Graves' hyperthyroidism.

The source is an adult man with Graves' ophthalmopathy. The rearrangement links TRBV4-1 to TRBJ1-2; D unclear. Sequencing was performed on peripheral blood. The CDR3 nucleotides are TGCGCCAGCAGCCAAGATCGTCAGGCTAACTATGGCTACACCTTC. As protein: CASSQDRQANYGYTF.